This T cell receptor beta chain was retrieved from a study of T cell responses to AZD1222 COVID-19 vaccine. V was clipped by 0 bases and J by 6 bases; unmatched bases: 17. Per germline, CDR1 PRHDT and CDR2 FYEKMQ (reference sequence). The CDR3 length is 20 residues. Sequenced by immunoSEQ multiplex PCR; TCRdb stores in-frame clones only, minus some. This sample has approximately 60,000 clones, with over 70% found just once. The study, taken as a whole, reports: Along spike, vaccine-associated CD4 TCRs were found throughout, with dominance at 160-218 and 743-854. It was only a handful of AZD1222 recipients who were seropositive at baseline. The donor cohort was predominantly white British with a female majority, and clonal diversity may have been underestimated.

Notes on this clone: Antigen unknown.

Sequenced material: peripheral blood, taken on day 0 of AZD1222 vaccination. The receptor was derived from an adult in good health. This chain joins TRBV13 and TRBJ2-1; 10 nucleotides agree with TRBD1. The CDR3 sequence is CASSLGLRAWGQGHGNEQFF. As DNA, the CDR3 is TGTGCCAGCAGCTTAGGCCTAAGGGCCTGGGGACAGGGGCACGGCAATGAGCAGTTCTTC.